Listed below are T cell receptor beta chains from one sample, sequenced in a study of regulatory T cells in long-lasting Graves disease. TCRdb redid the calling of the multiplex PCR reads with MiXCR, one entry per CDR3 protein. The sample includes about 540,000 distinct CDR3 sequences, about 13% of them seen just once. This sample also belongs to another study, concerning T cells in Graves' hyperthyroidism and ophthalmopathy.

The sample here was peripheral blood mononuclear cells (PBMCs), taken at new diagnosis, from a patient treated with antithyroid drugs. These receptors were collected from a man aged 30 to 39 with Graves disease. Each CDR3 is given with its conserved first and last residue. D genes are given only for firm matches. The size field is filled for only some rows; it gives once, few, many or a size class.

v_call	clone_size	j_call	d_call	cdr3_aa	cdr3_nt
TRBV7-9	few	TRBJ1-4	-	CASSSLGNEKLFF	TGTGCCAGCAGTTCGTTGGGGAATGAAAAACTGTTTTTT
TRBV5-1	-	TRBJ2-5	-	CASSLEAGVGETQYF	TGCGCCAGCAGCTTGGAGGCCGGAGTGGGGGAGACCCAGTACTTC
TRBV5-1	few	TRBJ1-1	TRBD1	CASSVGTGTFTEAFF	TGCGCCAGCAGTGTTGGGACAGGTACATTTACTGAAGCTTTCTTT
TRBV5-4	many	TRBJ2-1	TRBD1	CASSSAGGTYNEQFF	TGTGCCAGCAGCTCCGCAGGGGGAACCTACAATGAGCAGTTCTTC
TRBV6-1	-	TRBJ2-2	-	CASSDGAGGTGELFF	TGTGCCAGCAGTGATGGGGCAGGGGGGACCGGGGAGCTGTTTTTT
TRBV2	few	TRBJ1-3	-	CASSEAQSRAGNTIYF	TGTGCCAGCAGTGAAGCCCAATCACGAGCTGGAAACACCATATATTTT
TRBV29-1	few	TRBJ2-7	-	CSVEGGQAYEQYF	TGCAGCGTTGAAGGGGGACAAGCTTACGAGCAGTACTTC
TRBV3-1	-	TRBJ1-2	-	CASSQDSGTSGGYTF	TGTGCCAGCAGCCAAGACAGCGGGACCTCAGGAGGCTACACCTTC
TRBV5-1	many	TRBJ2-7	TRBD1	CASSSGSTGRYEQYF	TGCGCCAGCAGCTCGGGATCGACAGGGCGCTACGAGCAGTACTTC
TRBV12-3/TRBV12-4	many	TRBJ2-5	-	CASSISGAGEAGETQYF	TGTGCCAGCAGCATCTCTGGGGCCGGGGAGGCCGGGGAGACCCAGTACTTC
TRBV4-1	-	TRBJ2-5	TRBD2	CASSQVTLAGVETQYF	TGCGCCAGCAGCCAAGTAACCCTAGCGGGAGTGGAGACCCAGTACTTC
TRBV27	-	TRBJ1-5	TRBD1	CASSPRQGNQPQHF	TGTGCCAGCAGTCCAAGACAGGGAAATCAGCCCCAGCATTTT
TRBV10-3	few	TRBJ2-2	-	CAISDHRAILNTGELFF	TGTGCCATCAGTGATCATCGAGCGATACTGAACACCGGGGAGCTGTTTTTT
TRBV30	many	TRBJ2-7	-	CATNRDSYEQYF	TGTGCCACAAATCGGGACTCCTACGAGCAGTACTTC
TRBV20-1	many	TRBJ2-7	-	CSAPDTAYEQYF	TGCAGTGCCCCGGACACGGCCTACGAGCAGTACTTC
TRBV30	-	TRBJ2-3	TRBD2	CAWSVPTGLAADTQYF	TGTGCCTGGAGTGTCCCAACGGGACTAGCAGCAGATACGCAGTATTTT
TRBV7-2	many	TRBJ1-3	-	CASRPTGSGNTIYF	TGTGCCAGCAGACCCACAGGGTCTGGAAACACCATATATTTT
TRBV20-1	many	TRBJ2-3	TRBD1	CSAVTGVTDTQYF	TGCAGTGCTGTGACAGGGGTCACAGATACGCAGTATTTT
TRBV14	-	TRBJ2-1	TRBD2	CASSQTSGADEQFF	TGTGCCAGCAGCCAAACTAGCGGGGCTGATGAGCAGTTCTTC
TRBV5-1	-	TRBJ1-1	-	CASSLGDTFATEAFF	TGCGCCAGCAGCTTGGGGGACACCTTCGCCACTGAAGCTTTCTTT
TRBV20-1	few	TRBJ1-1	-	CSARDGRPRPEAFF	TGCAGTGCTAGAGATGGGAGACCGCGGCCAGAAGCTTTCTTT
TRBV29-1	few	TRBJ1-1	-	CSAGQDEAFF	TGCAGCGCCGGACAAGATGAAGCTTTCTTT
TRBV4-1	few	TRBJ1-1	-	CASSQDGWGQNTEAFF	TGCGCCAGCAGCCAAGATGGATGGGGACAGAACACTGAAGCTTTCTTT
TRBV18	many	TRBJ2-7	TRBD1	CASSPDRVGEQYF	TGTGCCAGCAGCCCCGACAGGGTCGGCGAGCAGTACTTC
TRBV2	many	TRBJ1-1	-	CASDQLGRNTEAFF	TGTGCCAGCGATCAGTTAGGGAGGAACACTGAAGCTTTCTTT
TRBV25-1	once	TRBJ1-1	-	CASSQQTEAFF	TGTGCCAGCAGTCAGCAGACTGAAGCTTTCTTT
TRBV12-3/TRBV12-4	many	TRBJ2-1	-	CASSLGLLARTYNEQFF	TGTGCCAGCAGTTTGGGCCTTTTAGCAAGGACCTACAATGAGCAGTTCTTC
TRBV3-1	-	TRBJ1-5	TRBD1	CASSQTGGHQPQHF	TGTGCCAGCAGCCAAACAGGGGGCCATCAGCCCCAGCATTTT
TRBV10-3	few	TRBJ2-1	-	CAISEKVQMFDYYNNEQFF	TGTGCCATCAGTGAGAAAGTTCAAATGTTCGACTATTATAACAATGAGCAGTTCTTC
TRBV27	few	TRBJ2-1	-	CASNPSGIYNEQFF	TGTGCCAGCAACCCAAGTGGGATCTACAATGAGCAGTTCTTC
TRBV4-2	-	TRBJ1-1	TRBD1	CASSQGQGASGTEAFF	TGTGCCAGCAGCCAAGGACAGGGGGCTTCTGGCACTGAAGCTTTCTTT
TRBV28	many	TRBJ2-3	TRBD2	CASSFTSGTADTQYF	TGTGCCAGCAGTTTCACTAGCGGGACAGCAGATACGCAGTATTTT
TRBV9	many	TRBJ2-2	-	CASSVAAGPRTGELFF	TGTGCCAGCAGCGTAGCGGCGGGCCCCCGTACCGGGGAGCTGTTTTTT
TRBV14	many	TRBJ2-3	-	CASSQTGTTTDTQYF	TGTGCCAGCAGCCAGACGGGGACGACCACAGATACGCAGTATTTT
TRBV5-1	many	TRBJ2-1	-	CASSLEAGQFF	TGCGCCAGCAGCTTGGAGGCAGGGCAGTTCTTC
TRBV10-1	many	TRBJ2-2	-	CASSPNRVSVTGELFF	TGCGCCAGCAGTCCCAACCGTGTGTCCGTCACCGGGGAGCTGTTTTTT
TRBV20-1	many	TRBJ2-1	TRBD2	CSAPKGGRAENEQFF	TGCAGTGCTCCGAAGGGCGGGAGGGCCGAAAATGAGCAGTTCTTC
TRBV15	many	TRBJ1-2	TRBD1	CATSSEGAPNYGYTF	TGTGCCACCAGCTCTGAGGGGGCTCCTAACTATGGCTACACCTTC
TRBV28	-	TRBJ2-2	TRBD2	CASPPRGTSASGELFF	TGTGCCAGCCCTCCCCGGGGGACTAGCGCCAGCGGGGAGCTGTTTTTT
TRBV4-1	-	TRBJ1-6	TRBD1	CASSHLQGVSPLHF	TGCGCCAGCAGCCACCTACAGGGGGTGTCACCCCTCCACTTT
TRBV19	few	TRBJ2-1	TRBD2	CASTSVGLAGGKMNEQFF	TGTGCCAGTACCTCAGTAGGACTAGCGGGAGGTAAAATGAATGAGCAGTTCTTC
TRBV12-3/TRBV12-4	many	TRBJ1-2	TRBD1	CASSLIQGAEYGYTF	TGTGCCAGCAGCCTTATCCAGGGGGCAGAGTATGGCTACACCTTC
TRBV9	many	TRBJ2-5	TRBD1	CASSAGVGRGRSSGETQYF	TGTGCCAGCAGCGCAGGCGTAGGCAGGGGGCGAAGTAGCGGAGAGACCCAGTACTTC
TRBV20-1	many	TRBJ1-1	-	CSARGRSGFF	TGCAGTGCTAGGGGCCGATCTGGTTTCTTT
TRBV5-1	many	TRBJ2-1	TRBD1	CASRQGIDNEQFF	TGCGCCAGCCGACAGGGAATAGACAATGAGCAGTTCTTC
TRBV20-1	many	TRBJ1-1	-	CSAPGQLNTEAFF	TGCAGTGCGCCCGGACAGTTGAACACTGAAGCTTTCTTT
TRBV5-1	many	TRBJ1-1	-	CASSLAGYNTEAFF	TGCGCCAGCAGCTTGGCGGGTTATAACACTGAAGCTTTCTTT
TRBV5-1	-	TRBJ1-5	-	CASSPEGESNQPQHF	TGCGCCAGCAGCCCTGAGGGGGAGAGCAATCAGCCCCAGCATTTT
TRBV4-1	few	TRBJ2-3	-	CASMTLFSGWEVRTDTQYF	TGCGCCAGCATGACTTTATTTAGCGGTTGGGAGGTACGCACAGATACGCAGTATTTT
TRBV7-8	-	TRBJ2-5	TRBD2	CASSLEASGSGETQYF	TGTGCCAGCAGCTTGGAGGCTAGCGGGAGTGGGGAGACCCAGTACTTC
TRBV5-1	many	TRBJ2-1	TRBD2	CASSSPQRELYNEQFF	TGCGCCAGCAGCTCCCCTCAGCGGGAGCTTTACAATGAGCAGTTCTTC
TRBV5-1	few	TRBJ2-6	-	CASSLILHPNSGANVLTF	TGCGCCAGCAGCTTGATCCTCCACCCCAACTCTGGGGCCAACGTCCTGACTTTC
TRBV6-1	many	TRBJ2-3	TRBD2	CASRPTGLVDYSTDTQYF	TGTGCCAGCAGACCGACCGGACTAGTTGATTATAGCACAGATACGCAGTATTTT
TRBV9	-	TRBJ1-1	-	CASSVGGWTEAFF	TGTGCCAGCAGCGTAGGGGGGTGGACTGAAGCTTTCTTT
TRBV20-1	many	TRBJ2-1	TRBD2	CSLFPTRGRVNEQFF	TGCAGTCTCTTCCCCACCCGCGGGAGAGTCAATGAGCAGTTCTTC
TRBV5-1	once	TRBJ2-1	-	CASSFQAYNEQFF	TGCGCCAGCAGCTTTCAGGCCTACAATGAGCAGTTCTTC
TRBV7-6	many	TRBJ2-7	TRBD2	CASSLGAGALYEQYF	TGTGCCAGCAGCTTAGGCGCGGGAGCCCTCTACGAGCAGTACTTC